This T cell receptor (beta chain) was captured in a study of cytomegalovirus exposure and HLA in healthy donors. Study-wide points: Researchers catalogued approximately 170 TCR beta chains as cytomegalovirus-associated. TCR beta chains associated with HLA were, in a later analysis, more clonally expanded than equally common others. In a later analysis, around 18,000 TCR beta sequences were associated with HLA alleles at 0.05 false discovery rate.

This clone was picked up a small number of times. Its antigen is still unknown. CDR3 length equals 18 residues. Germline CDR1 and CDR2: LGHNA and YSLEER. V lost 0 bases and J lost 7, with 22 bases in between. For the donor in question, CMV serostatus went unrecorded. PCR used 60 Vbeta primers and 13 Jbeta primers. The assay was immunoSEQ multiplex PCR, and TCRdb's table has in-frame clones only and misses some. The data show 150,000 to 200,000 clones, 70% to 85% seen once. The sequencing input was PBMCs. The rearrangement uses TRBV4-3 and TRBJ2-1, with a weak D call TRBD1 (6 bases). This TCR came from a human donor in good health. The CDR3 DNA sequence: TGCGCCAGCAGCCAAGATCGGGTCGAGACAGGTTATAGGAATGAGCAGTTCTTC. This gives the protein CASSQDRVETGYRNEQFF.